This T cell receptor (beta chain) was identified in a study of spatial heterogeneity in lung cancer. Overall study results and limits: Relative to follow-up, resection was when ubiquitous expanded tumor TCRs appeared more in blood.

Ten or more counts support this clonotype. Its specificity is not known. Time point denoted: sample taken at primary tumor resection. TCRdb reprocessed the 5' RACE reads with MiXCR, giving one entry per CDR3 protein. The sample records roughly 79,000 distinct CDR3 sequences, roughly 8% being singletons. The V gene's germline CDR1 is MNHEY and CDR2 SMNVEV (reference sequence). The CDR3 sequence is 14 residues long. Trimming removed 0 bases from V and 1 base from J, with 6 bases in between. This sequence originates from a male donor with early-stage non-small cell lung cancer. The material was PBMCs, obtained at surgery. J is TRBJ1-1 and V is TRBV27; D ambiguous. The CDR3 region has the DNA TGTGCCAGCAGTTTATCGAACGGGAACACTGAAGCTTTCTTT. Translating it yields CASSLSNGNTEAFF.